Listed here are 8 T cell receptor beta chains from one sample, sequenced in a study of CD8 T cells in ankylosing spondylitis. TCRdb re-called the 5' RACE reads with MiXCR, one entry per CDR3 protein. This sample has 250,000 to 400,000 distinct CDR3 sequences, with about 9.9% found just once. The sequenced sample consisted of blood, either unsorted or a sorted T cell fraction (not recorded which). Source of these receptors: a female donor with ankylosing spondylitis or in good health (not recorded which).

The chain employs TRBV28 and TRBJ2-7; no reliable D call. CDR1 MDHEN and CDR2 SYDVKM come from the germline V gene. The CDR3 covers 20 residues. The V and J ends lost 4 bases and 3 bases respectively, with 31 bases between them. CDR3 DNA sequence: TGTGCCAGCAGTTCGATCCCCCCTTTGTGGCAGAGCCGACTCCACTACGAGCAGTACTTC. Translating it yields CASSSIPPLWQSRLHYEQYF.

At least ten counts were recorded for this clonotype. CDR3 DNA sequence: TGTGCCAGCTCACCAATCGGGGGTCCCGCAGATACGCAGTATTTT. Translating it yields CASSPIGGPADTQYF. The chain employs TRBV18 and TRBJ2-3; D is perhaps TRBD2 (6 bases). The V gene lost 2 bases and the J gene lost 4 bases, with 13 bases spanning the gap. The CDR3 sequence is 15 residues long. The germline gives CDR1 KGHSH, CDR2 LQKENI.

The chain uses TRBV5-1 and TRBJ1-4; no firm D call. CDR1 is SGHRS, CDR2 YFSETQ, per germline. V was trimmed by 2 bases and J by 0 bases, leaving 17 bases between them. This CDR3 spans 18 amino acids. The CDR3 DNA reads TGCGCCAGCAGCTTATCTGCGACCGCTATTCCAACTAATGAAAAACTGTTTTTT. It encodes CASSLSATAIPTNEKLFF.

This clonotype appeared many times. J is TRBJ1-1 and V is TRBV5-1; the D is unclear. The CDR3 has 14 residues. Germline loops: CDR1 SGHRS, CDR2 YFSETQ. V lost 0 bases and J lost 1, with 7 bases in between. CDR3 residues: CASSLARTNTEAFF. The CDR3 bases are TGCGCCAGCAGCTTGGCCAGGACGAACACTGAAGCTTTCTTT.

There are many counts of this clonotype. The chain carries TRBV7-2 and TRBJ1-5, with TRBD1 matching 7 bases. Trimming removed 1 base from V and 7 bases from J; junction bases left unmatched: 7. Germline loops: CDR1 SGHTA, CDR2 FQGNSA. This CDR3 is built from 15 residues. The DNA of the CDR3 is TGTGCCAGCAGCTTAGATGAGGGGGCGCGACAGCCCCAGCATTTT. The encoded protein is CASSLDEGARQPQHF.

This clonotype was recorded many times. The chain recombines TRBV7-9 with TRBJ2-3; D ambiguous. The V end was cut by 1 base, the J end by 2 bases, with 13 bases between. CDR3 size: 16 residues. Germline assignment: CDR1 SEHNR and CDR2 FQNEAQ (reference sequence). The CDR3 region is CASSLGAVQHTDTQYF. DNA for the CDR3: TGTGCCAGCAGCTTAGGGGCAGTTCAACACACAGATACGCAGTATTTT.

J is TRBJ2-2 and V is TRBV3-1; D gene uncertain. Germline CDR1 reads LGHDT; CDR2 reads YNNKEL (reference sequence). Trimming shortened V by 1 base and J by 7 bases, and 7 bases separated the two germline ends. This CDR3 spans 13 amino acids. CDR3 in amino acids: CASSQGPGGELFF. CDR3 DNA sequence: TGTGCCAGCAGCCAAGGTCCGGGCGGGGAGCTGTTTTTT.

About this clonotype: Just one base apart from a much larger clone, this may be a read error. The gene calls are TRBV28 and TRBJ1-2; D ambiguous. CDR1 and CDR2 from the germline V gene are MDHEN and SYDVKM. The V end was cut by 5 bases, the J end by 1 base, with 11 bases between. The CDR3 sequence is 14 residues long. The CDR3: CASSGCLRNYGYTF. The CDR3 bases are TGTGCCAGCAGTGGCTGCCTCCGTAACTATGGCTACACCTTC.